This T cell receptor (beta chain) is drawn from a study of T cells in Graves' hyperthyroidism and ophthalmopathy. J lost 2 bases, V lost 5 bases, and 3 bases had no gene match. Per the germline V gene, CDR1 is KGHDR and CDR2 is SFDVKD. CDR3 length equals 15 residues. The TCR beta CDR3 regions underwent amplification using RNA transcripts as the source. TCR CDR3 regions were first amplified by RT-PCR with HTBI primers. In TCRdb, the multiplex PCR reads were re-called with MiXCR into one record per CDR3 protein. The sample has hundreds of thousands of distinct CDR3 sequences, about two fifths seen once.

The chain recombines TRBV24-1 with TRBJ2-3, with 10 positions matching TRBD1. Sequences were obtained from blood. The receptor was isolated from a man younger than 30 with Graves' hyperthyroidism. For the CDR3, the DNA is TGTGCCACCAGTGCCGGGACAGGGGACACAGATACGCAGTATTTT. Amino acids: CATSAGTGDTDTQYF.